A selection of T cell receptor beta chains follows, all from one sample in a study of blood T cell repertoires in COVID-19. The data were produced by immunoSEQ multiplex PCR, yet TCRdb's version contains in-frame clones alone and is incomplete. The repertoire has about 120,000 clones, about 86% of them found once; the top ten carry nearly 0.9%. The sequenced sample consisted of peripheral blood. These TCRs come from a woman between 45 and 60 years old with active or convalescent COVID-19. The CDR3 runs from the conserved cysteine through the conserved F or W. Each record gives: clone size, J gene, CDR3 length, V gene, D gene, CDR3 protein, CDR3 DNA. The D gene is left open where the match is weak. Clone size is given for some rows only: seen once, a few or many times, or a class if the clone is expanded.

clone size: .
J gene: TRBJ2-6
CDR3 length: 15
V gene: TRBV7-8
D gene: TRBD1
CDR3 protein: CASSTGQAGANVLTF
CDR3 DNA: TGTGCCAGCAGCACGGGACAGGCTGGGGCCAACGTCCTGACTTTC

clone size: .
J gene: TRBJ2-1
CDR3 length: 16
V gene: TRBV5-6
D gene: .
CDR3 protein: CASSPPARGSYNEQFF
CDR3 DNA: TGTGCCAGCAGCCCTCCGGCCCGGGGCTCCTACAATGAGCAGTTCTTC

clone size: .
J gene: TRBJ2-5
CDR3 length: 14
V gene: TRBV28
D gene: TRBD1
CDR3 protein: CASRGQETQETQYF
CDR3 DNA: TGTGCCAGCAGGGGACAGGAAACACAAGAGACCCAGTACTTC

clone size: .
J gene: TRBJ1-2
CDR3 length: 15
V gene: TRBV4-1
D gene: .
CDR3 protein: CATQRFQGKNYGYTF
CDR3 DNA: TGCGCCACCCAACGATTCCAGGGGAAAAACTATGGCTACACCTTC

clone size: once
J gene: TRBJ1-1
CDR3 length: 13
V gene: TRBV29-1
D gene: TRBD1
CDR3 protein: CSVGDRMNTEAFF
CDR3 DNA: TGCAGCGTCGGGGACAGGATGAACACTGAAGCTTTCTTT

clone size: .
J gene: TRBJ1-3
CDR3 length: 15
V gene: TRBV3-1/TRBV3-2
D gene: .
CDR3 protein: CASSPQRFSGNTIYF
CDR3 DNA: TGTGCCAGCAGCCCCCAGAGGTTCTCTGGAAACACCATATATTTT

clone size: .
J gene: TRBJ1-1
CDR3 length: 15
V gene: TRBV5-1
D gene: TRBD1
CDR3 protein: CASSLTGIMNTEAFF
CDR3 DNA: TGCGCCAGCAGTCTGACAGGGATAATGAACACTGAAGCTTTCTTT

clone size: .
J gene: TRBJ2-7
CDR3 length: 15
V gene: TRBV4-2
D gene: TRBD1
CDR3 protein: CASSQGQGVSYEQYF
CDR3 DNA: TGTGCCAGCAGCCAGGGACAGGGAGTCTCCTACGAGCAGTACTTC

clone size: .
J gene: TRBJ2-2
CDR3 length: 16
V gene: TRBV4-3
D gene: .
CDR3 protein: CASSQQQGLRTGELFF
CDR3 DNA: TGCGCCAGCAGCCAACAACAGGGTTTACGGACCGGGGAGCTGTTTTTT

clone size: .
J gene: TRBJ1-3
CDR3 length: 14
V gene: TRBV7-2
D gene: .
CDR3 protein: CASSSPGSGNTIYF
CDR3 DNA: TGTGCCAGCAGCTCTCCCGGCTCTGGAAACACCATATATTTT

clone size: .
J gene: TRBJ1-3
CDR3 length: 15
V gene: TRBV5-1
D gene: .
CDR3 protein: CASSLGGSLGNTIYF
CDR3 DNA: TGCGCCAGCAGCTTAGGGGGTAGCCTGGGAAACACCATATATTTT

clone size: .
J gene: TRBJ1-2
CDR3 length: 13
V gene: TRBV6-2/TRBV6-3
D gene: .
CDR3 protein: CASSYSGGGGYTF
CDR3 DNA: TGTGCCAGCAGTTATAGTGGCGGAGGAGGCTACACCTTC

clone size: .
J gene: TRBJ2-3
CDR3 length: 15
V gene: TRBV15
D gene: TRBD1
CDR3 protein: CATSRAGTGPSTQYF
CDR3 DNA: TGTGCCACCAGCAGAGCGGGGACAGGCCCTAGTACGCAGTATTTT

clone size: .
J gene: TRBJ1-5
CDR3 length: 15
V gene: TRBV9
D gene: .
CDR3 protein: CASSPSGYSNQPQHF
CDR3 DNA: TGTGCCAGCAGCCCCTCCGGTTATAGCAATCAGCCCCAGCATTTT

clone size: .
J gene: TRBJ2-7
CDR3 length: 14
V gene: TRBV27
D gene: .
CDR3 protein: CASSLRLATYEQYF
CDR3 DNA: TGTGCCAGCAGTTTACGGCTAGCGACCTACGAGCAGTACTTC

clone size: .
J gene: TRBJ2-1
CDR3 length: 17
V gene: TRBV27
D gene: TRBD2
CDR3 protein: CASSSTSSGRANNEQFF
CDR3 DNA: TGTGCCAGCAGTTCCACATCTAGCGGGAGGGCCAACAATGAGCAGTTCTTC

clone size: .
J gene: TRBJ2-7
CDR3 length: 14
V gene: TRBV28
D gene: TRBD1
CDR3 protein: CASRGWDSTYEQYF
CDR3 DNA: TGTGCCAGCAGGGGATGGGACAGTACCTACGAGCAGTACTTC

clone size: .
J gene: TRBJ2-5
CDR3 length: 12
V gene: TRBV18
D gene: .
CDR3 protein: CASSPAGKTQYF
CDR3 DNA: TGTGCCAGCTCACCAGCGGGGAAGACCCAGTACTTC

clone size: .
J gene: TRBJ1-4
CDR3 length: 17
V gene: TRBV14
D gene: .
CDR3 protein: CASSQDALVNGGEKLFF
CDR3 DNA: TGTGCCAGCAGCCAAGATGCGTTAGTCAACGGGGGGGAAAAACTGTTTTTT

clone size: .
J gene: TRBJ2-7
CDR3 length: 18
V gene: TRBV10-3
D gene: TRBD1
CDR3 protein: CAISQGQFGIGPSVRLYF
CDR3 DNA: TGTGCCATCAGTCAGGGACAGTTTGGTATAGGCCCGTCGGTGCGTCTGTACTTC

clone size: once
J gene: TRBJ2-2
CDR3 length: 15
V gene: TRBV5-1
D gene: .
CDR3 protein: CASSLGDQGPGELFF
CDR3 DNA: TGCGCCAGCAGCTTGGGGGATCAGGGGCCCGGGGAGCTGTTTTTT

clone size: few
J gene: TRBJ2-5
CDR3 length: 13
V gene: TRBV4-3
D gene: .
CDR3 protein: CASSARRGSTQYF
CDR3 DNA: TGCGCCAGCAGCGCCCGTCGAGGGTCCACCCAGTACTTC

clone size: .
J gene: TRBJ2-7
CDR3 length: 16
V gene: TRBV2
D gene: TRBD2
CDR3 protein: CASSEAGLAVSYEQYF
CDR3 DNA: TGTGCCAGCAGTGAAGCGGGACTAGCGGTCTCCTACGAGCAGTACTTC

clone size: once
J gene: TRBJ2-1
CDR3 length: 16
V gene: TRBV6-2/TRBV6-3
D gene: TRBD2
CDR3 protein: CASSYEVSSGRIEQFF
CDR3 DNA: TGTGCCAGCAGTTACGAGGTGTCTAGCGGGAGGATTGAGCAGTTCTTC

clone size: once
J gene: TRBJ2-2
CDR3 length: 15
V gene: TRBV6-1
D gene: .
CDR3 protein: CASRTPDTLTGELFF
CDR3 DNA: TGTGCCAGCAGAACCCCGGACACCCTTACCGGGGAGCTGTTTTTT

clone size: .
J gene: TRBJ1-6
CDR3 length: 16
V gene: TRBV28
D gene: TRBD1
CDR3 protein: CASSLQGGPYNSPLHF
CDR3 DNA: TGTGCCAGCAGTCTACAGGGGGGACCCTATAATTCACCCCTCCACTTT

clone size: .
J gene: TRBJ2-1
CDR3 length: 11
V gene: TRBV28
D gene: .
CDR3 protein: CASSNPKEQFF
CDR3 DNA: TGTGCCAGCAGTAACCCTAAAGAGCAGTTCTTC

clone size: .
J gene: TRBJ2-4
CDR3 length: 16
V gene: TRBV10-1
D gene: .
CDR3 protein: CASSESVRQCRDIQYF
CDR3 DNA: TGCGCCAGCAGTGAGAGCGTAAGACAGTGCCGAGACATTCAGTACTTC

clone size: .
J gene: TRBJ2-5
CDR3 length: 11
V gene: TRBV21-1
D gene: .
CDR3 protein: CASRKRETQYF
CDR3 DNA: TGTGCCAGCAGGAAGCGAGAGACCCAGTACTTC

clone size: once
J gene: TRBJ2-1
CDR3 length: 14
V gene: TRBV19
D gene: .
CDR3 protein: CASTPHFTGNEQFF
CDR3 DNA: TGTGCCAGTACCCCACACTTTACAGGCAATGAGCAGTTCTTC

clone size: .
J gene: TRBJ2-3
CDR3 length: 15
V gene: TRBV6-1
D gene: .
CDR3 protein: CASSETIASTDTQYF
CDR3 DNA: TGTGCCAGCAGTGAAACTATTGCTAGCACAGATACGCAGTATTTT

clone size: .
J gene: TRBJ1-2
CDR3 length: 17
V gene: TRBV28
D gene: .
CDR3 protein: CASSGRSTGKRNYGHTF
CDR3 DNA: TGTGCCAGCAGTGGTCGTTCAACAGGGAAAAGGAACTATGGCCACACCTTC

clone size: .
J gene: TRBJ2-7
CDR3 length: 12
V gene: TRBV9
D gene: .
CDR3 protein: CASSPPGAEQYF
CDR3 DNA: TGTGCCAGCAGCCCCCCAGGGGCCGAGCAGTACTTC

clone size: .
J gene: TRBJ1-6
CDR3 length: 13
V gene: TRBV28
D gene: .
CDR3 protein: CASNRGYNSPLHF
CDR3 DNA: TGTGCCAGCAACCGGGGTTATAATTCACCCCTCCACTTT

clone size: .
J gene: TRBJ2-7
CDR3 length: 16
V gene: TRBV7-3
D gene: .
CDR3 protein: CASSLDGGGVPYEQYF
CDR3 DNA: TGTGCCAGCAGCTTAGATGGAGGGGGCGTTCCTTACGAGCAGTACTTC

clone size: .
J gene: TRBJ2-2
CDR3 length: 15
V gene: TRBV7-9
D gene: .
CDR3 protein: CASSLISSGGKELFF
CDR3 DNA: TGTGCCAGCAGCTTAATTTCTTCTGGGGGCAAGGAGCTGTTTTTT

clone size: .
J gene: TRBJ1-1
CDR3 length: 13
V gene: TRBV5-1
D gene: .
CDR3 protein: CASSPTGNTEAFF
CDR3 DNA: TGCGCCAGCAGCCCAACCGGGAACACTGAAGCTTTCTTT

clone size: .
J gene: TRBJ2-7
CDR3 length: 17
V gene: TRBV10-3
D gene: .
CDR3 protein: CAISESRGRAGTYEQYF
CDR3 DNA: TGTGCCATCAGTGAGTCGAGGGGGAGGGCCGGGACCTACGAGCAGTACTTC

clone size: .
J gene: TRBJ1-4
CDR3 length: 15
V gene: TRBV19
D gene: TRBD1
CDR3 protein: CASSQGARTNEKLFF
CDR3 DNA: TGTGCCAGTAGCCAGGGGGCGCGAACTAATGAAAAACTGTTTTTT

clone size: .
J gene: TRBJ1-6
CDR3 length: 16
V gene: TRBV5-8
D gene: .
CDR3 protein: CASSFLGSSYNSPLHF
CDR3 DNA: TGTGCCAGCAGTTTTCTAGGGAGCTCCTATAATTCACCCCTCCACTTT

clone size: few
J gene: TRBJ2-2
CDR3 length: 15
V gene: TRBV19
D gene: TRBD1
CDR3 protein: CASSIGQENTGELFF
CDR3 DNA: TGTGCCAGTAGTATTGGACAGGAGAACACCGGGGAGCTGTTTTTT

clone size: .
J gene: TRBJ2-7
CDR3 length: 12
V gene: TRBV28
D gene: TRBD1
CDR3 protein: CASSRTGFEQYF
CDR3 DNA: TGTGCCAGCAGCCGGACAGGGTTCGAGCAGTACTTC

clone size: .
J gene: TRBJ1-2
CDR3 length: 14
V gene: TRBV2
D gene: .
CDR3 protein: CASSLGQTVKGYTF
CDR3 DNA: TGTGCCAGCAGCCTCGGACAGACCGTGAAAGGCTACACCTTC

clone size: .
J gene: TRBJ2-7
CDR3 length: 14
V gene: TRBV3-1/TRBV3-2
D gene: .
CDR3 protein: CASSQLALAREQYF
CDR3 DNA: TGTGCCAGCAGCCAGTTGGCTCTCGCCCGCGAGCAGTACTTC

clone size: .
J gene: TRBJ2-3
CDR3 length: 14
V gene: TRBV6-2/TRBV6-3
D gene: TRBD2
CDR3 protein: CASSSGGSLNTQYF
CDR3 DNA: TGTGCCAGCAGTAGCGGGGGATCCTTAAATACGCAGTATTTT

clone size: .
J gene: TRBJ1-2
CDR3 length: 13
V gene: TRBV28
D gene: .
CDR3 protein: CASSLSGTYGYTF
CDR3 DNA: TGTGCCAGCAGTTTGAGTGGGACTTATGGCTACACCTTC

clone size: few
J gene: TRBJ2-2
CDR3 length: 13
V gene: TRBV14
D gene: TRBD1
CDR3 protein: CASSRRGPGELFF
CDR3 DNA: TGTGCCAGCAGCCGAAGGGGGCCCGGGGAGCTGTTTTTT

clone size: .
J gene: TRBJ2-5
CDR3 length: 15
V gene: TRBV18
D gene: TRBD2
CDR3 protein: CASSPQAGETETQYF
CDR3 DNA: TGTGCCAGCTCCCCCCAAGCGGGAGAAACCGAGACCCAGTACTTC

clone size: .
J gene: TRBJ2-1
CDR3 length: 12
V gene: TRBV12-3/TRBV12-4
D gene: .
CDR3 protein: CASTSNGQEQFF
CDR3 DNA: TGTGCCAGCACCTCCAACGGACAGGAGCAGTTCTTC